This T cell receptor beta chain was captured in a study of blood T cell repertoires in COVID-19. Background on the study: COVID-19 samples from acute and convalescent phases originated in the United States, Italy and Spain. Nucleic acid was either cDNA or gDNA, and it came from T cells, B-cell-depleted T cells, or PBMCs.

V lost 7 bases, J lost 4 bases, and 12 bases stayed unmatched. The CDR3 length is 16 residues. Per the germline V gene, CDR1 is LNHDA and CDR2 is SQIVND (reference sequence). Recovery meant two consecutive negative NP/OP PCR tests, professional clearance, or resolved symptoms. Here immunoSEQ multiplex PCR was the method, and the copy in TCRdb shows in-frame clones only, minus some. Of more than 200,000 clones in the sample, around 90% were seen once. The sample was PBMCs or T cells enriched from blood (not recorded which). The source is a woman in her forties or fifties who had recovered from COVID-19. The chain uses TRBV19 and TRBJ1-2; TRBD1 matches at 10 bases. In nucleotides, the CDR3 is TGTGCCAGTACCGAAGCGGGGACAGGGGCCCTCTATGGCTACACCTTC. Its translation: CASTEAGTGALYGYTF.